This T cell receptor beta chain appears in the sequencing data of a study of identical twins. The CDR3 runs to 14 residues. The J segment lost 9 bases and the V segment lost 4 bases, leaving 10 bases of the junction unmatched. Germline CDR1 reads SGHRS; CDR2 reads YFSETQ. TCRdb re-called the 5' RACE reads through MiXCR, storing one row per CDR3 protein. The repertoire holds fewer than 650,000 distinct CDR3 sequences, with roughly 9.9% as singletons. On this clonotype itself: Its specificity is not known.

The study, taken as a whole, reports: Weaker excess twin sharing was seen among beta out-of-frame sequences.

This sample also appeared in a second study, on yellow fever vaccine responses in identical twins.

Material: PBMCs. The chain employs TRBV5-1 and TRBJ2-5, with 9 bases matching TRBD2. This clonotype was obtained from a woman aged 18-30 years in good health. In DNA form, the CDR3 reads TGCGCCAGCAGCCCCTTAGCGGGAGCGGGATCCCAGTACTTC. Its protein is CASSPLAGAGSQYF.